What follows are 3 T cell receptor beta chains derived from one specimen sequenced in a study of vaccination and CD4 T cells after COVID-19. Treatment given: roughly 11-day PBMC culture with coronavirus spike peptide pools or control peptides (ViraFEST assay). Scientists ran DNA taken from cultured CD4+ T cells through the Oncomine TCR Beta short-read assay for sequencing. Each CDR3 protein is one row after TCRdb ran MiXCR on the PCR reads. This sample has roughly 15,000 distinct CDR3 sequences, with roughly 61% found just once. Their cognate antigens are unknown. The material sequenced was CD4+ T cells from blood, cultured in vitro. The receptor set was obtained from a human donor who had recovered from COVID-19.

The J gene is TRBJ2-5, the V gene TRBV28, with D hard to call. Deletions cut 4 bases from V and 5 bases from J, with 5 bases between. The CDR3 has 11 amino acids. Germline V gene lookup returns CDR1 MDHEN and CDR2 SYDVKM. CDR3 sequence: CASSSRETQYF. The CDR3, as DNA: TGTGCCAGCAGTTCGCGGGAGACCCAGTACTTC.

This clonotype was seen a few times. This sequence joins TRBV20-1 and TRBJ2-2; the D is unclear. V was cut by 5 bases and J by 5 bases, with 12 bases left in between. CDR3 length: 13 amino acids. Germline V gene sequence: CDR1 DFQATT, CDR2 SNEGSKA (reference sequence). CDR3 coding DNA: TGCAGTGCTTCCCACGCCACGACCGGGGAGCTGTTTTTT. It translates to CSASHATTGELFF.

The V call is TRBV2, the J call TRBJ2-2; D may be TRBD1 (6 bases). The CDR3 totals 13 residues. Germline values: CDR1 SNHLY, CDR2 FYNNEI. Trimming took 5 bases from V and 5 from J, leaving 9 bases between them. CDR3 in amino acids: CASSYTGTGELFF. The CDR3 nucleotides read TGTGCCAGCAGTTACACAGGGACCGGGGAGCTGTTTTTT.